The TCR beta chain under discussion was sequenced for a study of tumor and adjacent non-tumor tissue in lung cancer. Study background: Aged roughly 31 to 80 years, patients included about 11 men and several women with stage I to III disease.

No cell sorting was done before RNA was extracted from the tissue. The normal lung tissue was taken more than 3 cm from the tumor edge. Between August and November 2014, newly diagnosed, chemotherapy-naive lung cancer patients underwent thoracic surgery in China. The CDR3 runs to 13 residues. Germline loops: CDR1 SGDLS, CDR2 YYNGEE. Trimming removed 0 bases at V and 7 bases at J, with 5 bases between. Findings and limits, study-wide: Top 100 clones took a larger repertoire share in normal lung. Tumor tissue had significantly higher TCR diversity than normal lung.

A modified ARM-PCR protocol with three rounds of nested PCR amplified TCRbeta. TCRdb analysed the multiplex PCR reads with MiXCR anew, one entry per CDR3 protein. Of 40,000 to 45,000 distinct CDR3 sequences in the sample, roughly 60% were seen once. To note about this clonotype: Its antigen remains unidentified.

Specimen: distant non-tumor lung tissue. This clonotype was sampled from a man aged 45-65 years with non-small cell lung cancer. The rearrangement links TRBV9 to TRBJ1-6; D gene ambiguous. CDR3 DNA: TGTGCCAGCAGCGTAGCTGCCAATTCACCCCTCCACTTT. Translated, it gives CASSVAANSPLHF.